This section outlines one TCR beta chain sequence together with its context. Original processing notes: Estimates of nucleated cell counts were drawn from the amplification of reference gene primers. Assay: immunoSEQ multiplex PCR; the TCRdb copy retains only in-frame clones and omits some. D and trimming were read from the DNA, whereas the V and J calls and clone size are those reported in that table. This sample has about 320,000 clones, with roughly 90% found just once. The data were taken from a study of blood T cell repertoires in COVID-19. About the research overall: Samples came from the United States, Italy and Spain, spanning acute and convalescent COVID-19. From T cells, B-cell-depleted T cells, or PBMCs came the material, which was cDNA or gDNA.

Germline V gene sequence: CDR1 LNHNV, CDR2 YYDKDF (reference sequence). CDR3 length: 14 residues. J lost 5 bases, V lost 3 bases, and 6 bases had no gene match. The receptor comes from a man aged 18 to 30 who had recovered from COVID-19. Sequenced input: peripheral blood. The chain recombines TRBV15 with TRBJ2-5, with 7 nucleotides matching TRBD2. DNA for the CDR3: TGTGCCACCAGCAGCCGGACTAGTGACGAGACCCAGTACTTC. It is translated as CATSSRTSDETQYF.